This TCR beta chain was recorded in a study of technical replicates of blood from a few donors. Measured with immunoSEQ multiplex PCR; TCRdb has only the in-frame clones, and not every one. The sample shows around 68,000 clones, 95% to 97% of them seen only once. Germline V gene data show CDR1 as SEHNR and CDR2 as FQNEAQ (reference sequence). The CDR3 is made up of 16 amino acids. J gave up 4 bases and V 1 base, and 7 bases lay outside the gene matches. The chain has TRBV7-9 and TRBJ2-7, with 10 bases identical to TRBD2. Sample: T cells isolated from PBMCs. This TCR was sampled from a human donor in good health. For the CDR3, the DNA is TGTGCCAGCAGCTTAGGAAGCGGGACTAGCGTATACGAGCAGTACTTC. Translated: CASSLGSGTSVYEQYF.